Below, 14 T cell receptor beta chains from the same sample are listed, as sequenced in a study of shared clonotypes between healthy human individuals. This table comes from immunoSEQ multiplex PCR, and its TCRdb copy is limited to in-frame clones, with some not included. The sample has about 1.1 million clones; around 77% are singletons. The sample comprised memory CD4+ T cells from PBMCs. Specified subset: CD45RA-negative fraction. The receptors originated from a man aged 18 to 35 in good health. Some clones in this sample may be carry-over from other donors' samples.

This clone was seen many times. The rearrangement uses TRBV6-5 and TRBJ1-1; D remains unclear. Trimming took off 6 bases at V and 3 bases at J, with 8 bases between the two ends. The CDR3 sequence is 12 residues long. The germline V gene has CDR1 MNHEY and CDR2 SVGAGI. This CDR3 is CASRTWDTEAFF. The CDR3 DNA sequence: TGTGCCAGCAGGACCTGGGACACTGAAGCTTTCTTT.

This sequence joins TRBV4-2 and TRBJ1-1; D uncertain. V was clipped by 1 base and J by 0 bases, with 0 bases between them. The germline V gene encodes CDR1 LGHNA and CDR2 YNFKEQ. The CDR3 totals 12 residues. The DNA of the CDR3 is TGTGCCAGCAGCCAAGTGAACACTGAAGCTTTCTTT. It encodes CASSQVNTEAFF.

The chain has TRBV7-9 and TRBJ2-3; the D gene could be TRBD1 or TRBD2 (6 bases each). Germline V gene data show CDR1 as SEHNR and CDR2 as FQNEAQ (reference sequence). V was clipped by 1 base and J by 3 bases, with 23 bases between them. The CDR3 is 19 residues long. As DNA, the CDR3 is TGTGCCAGCAGCTTAGGACAACTCAACCGAGGGGGGCTGACAGATACGCAGTATTTT. Amino acid sequence: CASSLGQLNRGGLTDTQYF.

This rearrangement joins TRBV5-6 to TRBJ2-7; the match to TRBD1 covers 9 bases. Germline-derived CDR1 and CDR2 are SGHDT and YYEEEE. The CDR3 runs to 16 residues. V trimming: 0 bases; J trimming: 0 bases; junction bases outside the gene matches: 4. This CDR3 reads CASSLVDRGVSYEQYF. The CDR3 bases are TGTGCCAGCAGCTTGGTGGACAGGGGTGTCTCCTACGAGCAGTACTTC.

A note on this clone: Other DNA variants within this sample encode the same CDR3. V and J are TRBV7-2 and TRBJ2-3; a weak D match, TRBD2 (5 bases). V dropped 5 bases and J dropped 0 bases, with 12 bases sitting between them. The CDR3 loop spans 15 amino acids. In germline, CDR1 is SGHTA, CDR2 FQGNSA. CDR3: CASSPRTGSTDTQYF. DNA of the CDR3: TGTGCCAGCAGCCCCCGGACGGGGAGCACAGATACGCAGTATTTT.

V and J are TRBV25-1 and TRBJ2-2; possible D gene TRBD2, 6 bases. The germline CDR1 and CDR2 sequences are MGHDK and SYGVNS. This CDR3 has 16 residues. V was pared by 2 bases and J by 4 bases, with 14 bases between. The CDR3 DNA sequence: TGTGCCAGCAGTGAACCCGGGACTGCCTTCACCGGGGAGCTGTTTTTT. Residues: CASSEPGTAFTGELFF.

V gene TRBV5-4 combines with J gene TRBJ1-1, with 9 bases matching TRBD1. The V gene's germline CDR1 is SGHNT and CDR2 YYREEE (reference sequence). The length of the CDR3 is 16 residues. V was clipped by 0 bases and J by 8 bases; unmatched bases: 11. CDR3 sequence reads: CASSLGDQGQGKEAFF. CDR3 in DNA: TGTGCCAGCAGCTTGGGCGATCAAGGACAGGGGAAGGAAGCTTTCTTT.

The chain has TRBV27 and TRBJ2-7, with D perhaps TRBD1 (5 bases). Trimming took off 5 bases at V and 9 bases at J, with 14 bases between the two ends. The CDR3 spans 12 residues. CDR1 and CDR2 from the germline V gene are MNHEY and SMNVEV (reference sequence). CDR3 sequence reads: CASSPPGRGQYF. The CDR3 coding sequence is TGTGCCAGCAGTCCACCAGGGCGTGGGCAGTACTTC.

This chain uses TRBV30 with TRBJ1-1; D is possibly TRBD1 (5 bases). The CDR3 consists of 13 residues. Germline lookup yields CDR1 GTSNPN and CDR2 SVGIG (reference sequence). V was shortened by 3 bases and J by 4 bases, with 12 bases between the two germline ends. The CDR3 loop is CAWRGTGLTEAFF. DNA for the CDR3: TGTGCCTGGAGGGGTACAGGCCTCACTGAAGCTTTCTTT.

This clone showed up just a few times. The chain recombines TRBV18 with TRBJ2-1, with D possibly called TRBD1 or TRBD2 (5 bases each). Germline V gene lookup returns CDR1 KGHSH and CDR2 LQKENI. The CDR3 runs to 15 residues. The V end lost 6 bases, the J end lost 6 bases, and 18 bases lay between the germline ends. In DNA form, the CDR3 reads TGTGCCAGCTCCCAGATTGCTGGGACCTCCAATGAGCAGTTCTTC. This encodes CASSQIAGTSNEQFF.

The chain employs TRBV28 and TRBJ1-5; a weak D match, TRBD1 (6 bases). CDR1 is MDHEN and CDR2 is SYDVKM in the germline V gene. This CDR3 spans 13 amino acids. The germline V and J ends were trimmed by 10 bases and 7 bases, with 17 bases remaining between them. The CDR3 loop is CATEGGLYQPQHF. The CDR3 nucleotides are TGTGCCACTGAGGGGGGGTTGTACCAGCCCCAGCATTTT.

J is TRBJ1-2 and V is TRBV28; D is unclear. CDR3 length equals 13 residues. CDR1 MDHEN and CDR2 SYDVKM come from the germline V gene. V was cut by 4 bases and J by 4 bases, with 10 bases left in between. The CDR3, as DNA: TGTGCCAGCAGTTCTTGGGCAGGCTATGGCTACACCTTC. Translation gives CASSSWAGYGYTF.

This clone was detected many times. This chain links TRBV11-2 with TRBJ1-4, with D possibly matching TRBD1 (5 bases). Per the germline V gene, CDR1 is SGHAT and CDR2 is FQNNGV. The V end was cut by 6 bases, the J end by 5 bases, with 13 bases between. There are 14 residues in the CDR3. The CDR3 nucleotides are TGTGCCAGCAGACCAGGGTGGGGGAATGAAAAACTGTTTTTT. It specifies CASRPGWGNEKLFF.

The chain carries TRBV29-1 and TRBJ1-1, with D tentatively TRBD1 (5 bases). Trimming removed 5 bases at V and 5 bases at J, with 15 bases between. Per germline, CDR1 SQVTM and CDR2 ANQGSEA. CDR3 length equals 13 residues. CDR3 sequence (DNA): TGCAGCGTTTCGGGGCTGGTAGGAACTGAAGCTTTCTTT. This translates into CSVSGLVGTEAFF.